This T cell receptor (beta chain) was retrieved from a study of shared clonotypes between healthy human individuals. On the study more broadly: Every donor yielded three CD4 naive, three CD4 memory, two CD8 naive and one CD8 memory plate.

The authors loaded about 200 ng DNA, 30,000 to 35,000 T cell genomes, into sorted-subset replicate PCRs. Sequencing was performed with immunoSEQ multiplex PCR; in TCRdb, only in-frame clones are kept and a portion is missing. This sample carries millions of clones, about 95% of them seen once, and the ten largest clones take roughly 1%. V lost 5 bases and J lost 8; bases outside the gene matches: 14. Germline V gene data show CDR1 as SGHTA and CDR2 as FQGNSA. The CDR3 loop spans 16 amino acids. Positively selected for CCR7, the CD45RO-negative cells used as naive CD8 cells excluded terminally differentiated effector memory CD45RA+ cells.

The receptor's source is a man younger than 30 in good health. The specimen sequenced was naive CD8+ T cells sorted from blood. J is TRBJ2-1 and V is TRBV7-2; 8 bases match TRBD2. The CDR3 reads CASSPLGSGSEDEQFF. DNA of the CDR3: TGTGCCAGCAGCCCCCTAGGGAGCGGGAGTGAGGATGAGCAGTTCTTC.